This record looks at one T cell receptor beta chain sequence and its context. These data come from a study of blood T cell repertoires in COVID-19. As for the study in general: Material from acute and convalescent COVID-19 was sourced from the United States, Italy and Spain. The analysed material was cDNA or gDNA that came from T cells, B-cell-depleted T cells, or PBMCs.

The trim removed 0 bases at V and 4 bases at J, leaving 8 bases unmatched. Germline V CDR1 and CDR2: LGHNA, YSLEER. The CDR3 has 17 amino acids. Study processing details: The authors estimated nucleated cell counts from reference gene primer amplification. Clones were read by immunoSEQ multiplex PCR, and TCRdb kept only the in-frame ones, dropping some. The V and J calls and clone size are taken from that table; D and trimming were inferred from the DNA. The repertoire includes tens of thousands of clones, 80% to 90% of them detected once, and 1.5% to 2.5% sits in the top ten. The sample comprised peripheral blood. The sequence was collected from a young man with acute or convalescent COVID-19. This chain links TRBV4-3 with TRBJ2-3; TRBD2 matches 9 bases. Written as DNA, the CDR3 is TGCGCCAGCAGCCAAGATGGGATAGCGGGAGTCTCAGATACGCAGTATTTT. This codes for CASSQDGIAGVSDTQYF.